The source of this TCR beta chain is a study of T cell repertoires in ileal Crohn's disease. Clones were read by immunoSEQ multiplex PCR, and TCRdb kept only the in-frame ones, dropping some. This table has roughly 13,000 clones, about 73% appearing once. Germline loops: CDR1 SGHRS, CDR2 YFSETQ. This CDR3 region has 13 residues. Unmatched junction bases numbered 2, after V lost 4 bases and J lost 3 bases. The clonotype was recovered from an adult with Crohn's disease. Sequencing was performed on ileal tissue. V gene TRBV5-1 combines with J gene TRBJ2-3; 7 bases align to TRBD2. In DNA form, the CDR3 reads TGCGCCAGCAGCAGGGAGGGGACAGATACGCAGTATTTT. Protein product: CASSREGTDTQYF.